Below, 22 T cell receptor beta chains from the same sample are listed, as sequenced in a study of brain T cells in children with intractable seizures (dated by TCRdb to 2020 to 2022). Read against the paper, the sample's time point label means: blood from clinic visit 5 months post-surgery; TSC patient then seizure free. The library came from the immunoSEQ multiplex PCR assay. What TCRdb holds here is the immuneACCESS table cut down to in-frame rearrangements. Part of the clones is not present; checked against another copy, under half of the missing clones reflect an unresolved V gene, and the others are unexplained. The sample table lists about 340,000 clones, 85% to 95% of them with a count of one. The top ten hold 5.7% of the sample. Sequencing used peripheral blood, obtained less than 6 months after surgery. The source of these receptors is a boy under two years old with tuberous sclerosis and intractable seizures.

The gene calls are TRBV5-1 and TRBJ1-1, with 7 bases aligning to TRBD1. CDR3 size: 13 residues. With 1 base clipped from V and 3 bases from J, the junction kept 0 bases outside the gene matches. Germline-derived CDR1 and CDR2 are SGHRS and YFSETQ. The CDR3 region is CASSLTGDTEAFF. As DNA, the CDR3 is TGCGCCAGCAGCTTGACAGGGGACACTGAAGCTTTCTTT.

The J gene is TRBJ2-7, the V gene TRBV7-8; TRBD1 aligns across 7 bases. V dropped 5 bases and J dropped 2; count of bases not matched to a gene: 6. Germline lookup yields CDR1 SGHVS and CDR2 FQNEAQ. The CDR3 is 14 residues long. CDR3 sequence (DNA): TGTGCCAGCAGCCGGTGGGACAGTCCCTACGAGCAGTACTTC. This gives the protein CASSRWDSPYEQYF.

This sequence joins TRBV29-1 and TRBJ2-3; 7 bases map to TRBD2. This CDR3 is built from 15 residues. Germline lookup yields CDR1 SQVTM and CDR2 ANQGSEA. The junction had 4 bases not matched to a gene; V was cut back by 1 base and J by 0 bases. CDR3 DNA: TGCAGCGTTGAAGCTAGCGGTCGTAGCACAGATACGCAGTATTTT. Translated: CSVEASGRSTDTQYF.

The chain links TRBV19 to TRBJ1-3; D is unclear. The length of the CDR3 is 14 residues. Trimming left V 8 bases short and J 4 bases short, with 15 bases between. CDR1 and CDR2 from the germline V gene are LNHDA and SQIVND (reference sequence). CDR3 in amino acids: CASSWTVGGNTIYF. CDR3 sequence (DNA): TGTGCCAGTTCCTGGACGGTGGGGGGAAACACCATATATTTT.

The genes are TRBV2 and TRBJ1-4, with TRBD1 as a possible D gene (5 bases). Trimming took off 6 bases at V and 4 bases at J, with 15 bases between the two ends. CDR1 SNHLY and CDR2 FYNNEI come from the germline V gene. CDR3 length: 15 amino acids. CDR3 residues: CASREPGPLNEKLFF. CDR3 DNA: TGTGCCAGCAGGGAACCGGGACCGCTTAATGAAAAACTGTTTTTT.

The V gene is TRBV6-4, the J gene TRBJ2-3; TRBD2 agrees at 13 bases. The J segment lost 1 base and the V segment lost 5 bases, leaving 3 bases of the junction unmatched. The CDR3 is 16 residues long. In germline, CDR1 is MRHNA, CDR2 SNTAGT. CDR3: CASSPGTSGGTDTQYF. CDR3 DNA: TGTGCCAGCAGTCCCGGGACTAGCGGGGGCACAGATACGCAGTATTTT.

The V call is TRBV3-1 (or the pseudogene TRBV3-2), the J call TRBJ2-3, with TRBD2 identical over 13 bases. There are 19 residues in the CDR3. Germline V gives CDR1 LGHDT, CDR2 YNNKEL (reference sequence). V was clipped by 0 bases and J by 0 bases; unmatched bases: 6. The CDR3: CASSQDGLAGAPSTDTQYF. The CDR3 coding sequence is TGTGCCAGCAGCCAAGACGGACTAGCGGGGGCCCCTAGCACAGATACGCAGTATTTT.

V gene TRBV5-4 combines with J gene TRBJ1-4; D gene ambiguous. There are 13 residues in the CDR3. V lost 4 bases and J 8 bases, leaving 12 bases between the germline ends. Germline V CDR1 and CDR2: SGHNT, YYREEE (reference sequence). The chain's CDR3 is CASSAGNEEKLFF. The CDR3 DNA follows: TGTGCCAGCAGCGCGGGAAATGAAGAAAAACTGTTTTTT. The complete variable domain, with remaining parts taken from reference TRBV5-4 and TRBJ1-4, reads ETGVTQSPTHLIKTRGQQVTLRCSSQSGHNTVSWYQQALGQGPQFIFQYYREEENGRGNFPPRFSGLQFPNYSSELNVNALELDDSALYLCASSAGNEEKLFFGSGTQLSVL.

The rearrangement uses TRBV5-4 and TRBJ1-2; D is possibly TRBD1 (5 bases). CDR1 SGHNT and CDR2 YYREEE come from the germline V gene (reference sequence). There are 14 residues in the CDR3. The V end was cut by 4 bases, the J end by 6 bases, with 16 bases between. This CDR3 reads CASSAPGRRDGYTF. DNA of the CDR3: TGTGCCAGCAGCGCACCGGGACGTCGAGATGGCTACACCTTC.

The CDR3 loop reads CASSLAASTDTQYF. CDR3 in DNA: TGTGCCAGCAGCTTAGCGGCTAGCACAGATACGCAGTATTTT. The chain carries TRBV7-2 and TRBJ2-3; D gene ambiguous. The germline V gene has CDR1 SGHTA and CDR2 FQGNSA. The CDR3 loop spans 14 amino acids. The V end lost 0 bases, the J end lost 0 bases, and 4 bases lay between the germline ends.

This chain joins TRBV19 and TRBJ2-7; the match to TRBD1 covers 10 bases. The V segment lost 6 bases and the J segment 4 bases; nucleotides outside the gene matches: 6. Germline CDR1 LNHDA, CDR2 SQIVND (reference sequence). This CDR3 spans 14 amino acids. The CDR3 protein is CASSDRDRGYEQYF. CDR3 nucleotide sequence: TGTGCCAGTAGCGACCGGGACAGGGGATACGAGCAGTACTTC.

V is TRBV7-2 and J is TRBJ2-7; D unclear. There are 13 residues in the CDR3. Trimming left V 1 base short and J 3 bases short, with 7 bases between. From germline, CDR1 is SGHTA and CDR2 FQGNSA. CDR3 nucleotides: TGTGCCAGCAGCTTAGACACCCTCTACGAGCAGTACTTC. It translates to CASSLDTLYEQYF.

The chain couples TRBV3-1 (or the pseudogene TRBV3-2) to TRBJ1-2; D is uncertain. V was clipped by 1 base and J by 7 bases, with 25 bases between them. The germline CDR1 and CDR2 sequences are LGHDT and YNNKEL (reference sequence). The CDR3 has 18 residues. For the CDR3, the DNA is TGTGCCAGCAGCCAAGGAGGTATAATTTTGAGGTTGCTGGGTGGCTACACCTTC. Its translation: CASSQGGIILRLLGGYTF.

This rearrangement joins TRBV6-5 to TRBJ1-1, with D possibly being TRBD1 (6 bases). The CDR3 is 15 residues long. The germline CDR1 and CDR2 sequences are MNHEY and SVGAGI. V was clipped by 5 bases and J by 1 base, with 14 bases between them. The CDR3 here is CASSIDLRGNTEAFF. In DNA, the CDR3 is TGTGCCAGCAGTATAGACCTCAGGGGGAACACTGAAGCTTTCTTT.

The V call is TRBV15, the J call TRBJ2-1; TRBD2 matches 11 bases. The V gene end was trimmed by 0 bases and the J gene end by 5 bases; junction bases not matched to a gene: 9. The CDR3 sequence is 18 residues long. CDR1 is LNHNV, CDR2 YYDKDF, per germline (reference sequence). The CDR3 loop reads CATSREIPLAGANNEQFF. The CDR3 nucleotides are TGTGCCACCAGCAGAGAAATCCCACTAGCGGGGGCTAACAATGAGCAGTTCTTC.

As regards this clone: Germline and junction disagree at one end, which may indicate a read error. The CDR3 loop reads CASSLERGPYNEQFF. In DNA form, the CDR3 reads TGTGCTAGCAGCTTAGAGCGGGGCCCCTACAATGAGCAGTTCTTC. This chain uses TRBV7-7 with TRBJ2-1; 7 bases line up with TRBD2. This CDR3 spans 15 amino acids. CDR1 and CDR2 from the germline V gene are SSHAT and FNYEAQ (reference sequence).

The chain employs TRBV7-9 and TRBJ2-2, with a weak D call TRBD2 (7 bases). The ends were cut back, 0 bases at V and 0 bases at J, with 17 bases in the middle. This CDR3 contains 19 residues. In germline, CDR1 is SEHNR, CDR2 FQNEAQ (reference sequence). The CDR3 nucleotides are TGTGCCAGCAGCTTAGCGCCAGGGGCAGCGGGGACGAACACCGGGGAGCTGTTTTTT. It codes for CASSLAPGAAGTNTGELFF.

J is TRBJ2-7 and V is TRBV6-8; D may be TRBD1 (5 bases). This CDR3 has 14 amino acids. Trimming stripped 6 bases from V and 3 bases from J, with 15 bases between. The germline gives CDR1 MNHGY, CDR2 SAAAGT. In DNA, the CDR3 is TGTGCCAGCAGCTCCCCCAGGGAAGACTACGAGCAGTACTTC. It yields the protein CASSSPREDYEQYF.

This chain links TRBV3-1 (or the pseudogene TRBV3-2) with TRBJ2-7; maybe TRBD2 (6 bases). This CDR3 is built from 13 residues. CDR1 LGHDT and CDR2 YNNKEL come from the germline V gene (reference sequence). V gave up 5 bases and J gave up 4 bases, with 12 bases separating them. CDR3 in amino acids: CASSYSAGYEQYF. In DNA form, the CDR3 reads TGTGCCAGCAGCTATTCCGCGGGATACGAGCAGTACTTC.

The J gene is TRBJ2-4, the V gene TRBV6-4; D is possibly TRBD1 or TRBD2 (5 bases each). V lost 0 bases and J lost 0, with 18 bases in between. CDR1 is MRHNA and CDR2 is SNTAGT in the germline V gene. This CDR3 region has 19 residues. The DNA for the CDR3 is TGTGCCAGCAGTGACTCGAAAGGGGACGATTACCCAGCCAAAAACATTCAGTACTTC. Translation gives CASSDSKGDDYPAKNIQYF.

The chain links TRBV6-5 to TRBJ1-2; TRBD1 agrees at 8 bases. V dropped 6 bases and J dropped 4; count of bases not matched to a gene: 7. CDR3 length equals 14 residues. Germline V CDR1 and CDR2: MNHEY, SVGAGI. CDR3 nucleotide sequence: TGTGCCAGCAGGACCGGGACAGGACTCTATGGCTACACCTTC. Its protein product is CASRTGTGLYGYTF.

The chain employs TRBV10-3 and TRBJ1-2; tentatively, D is TRBD1 (6 bases). The CDR3 extends over 15 amino acids. Trimming took 0 bases from V and 0 from J, leaving 8 bases between them. The germline V gene encodes CDR1 ENHRY and CDR2 SYGVKD. CDR3 region: CAISESGGANYGYTF. CDR3 nucleotide sequence: TGTGCCATCAGTGAGTCAGGGGGGGCTAACTATGGCTACACCTTC.